Here is one TCR beta chain with its context. Its specificity is unknown. The data stem from a study of T cell responses to AZD1222 COVID-19 vaccine. Study conclusions and caveats: Donors, mostly white British, included more females; clonal diversity was possibly underestimated. Among spike-specific TCRs, nearly half reportedly target unmutated variant regions.

The method was immunoSEQ multiplex PCR; TCRdb's version includes in-frame clones alone and lacks a portion of them. The data show 95,000 to 150,000 clones, 88% seen once. This CDR3 is built from 16 residues. Germline CDR1 and CDR2: SGHRS and YFSETQ. The V and J ends lost 6 bases and 2 bases, in that order; junction bases with no gene match: 6. The origin of this receptor is an adult in good health. Sequencing was performed on peripheral blood, taken on day 0 of AZD1222 vaccination. The chain employs TRBV5-1 and TRBJ2-2, with TRBD2 matching over 11 bases. The CDR3 DNA follows: TGCGCCAGCACCCGTAGCGGGAGGGGTAACACCGGGGAGCTGTTTTTT. As protein: CASTRSGRGNTGELFF. The complete variable domain, with remaining parts taken from reference TRBV5-1 and TRBJ2-2, reads KAGVTQTPRYLIKTRGQQVTLSCSPISGHRSVSWYQQTPGQGLQFLFEYFSETQRNKGNFPGRFSGRQFSNSRSEMNVSTLELGDSALYLCASTRSGRGNTGELFFGEGSRLTVL.